The 2 T cell receptor beta chains listed next were all sequenced from one sample in a study of cytomegalovirus exposure and HLA in healthy donors. PCR was performed using 60 Vbeta and 13 Jbeta primers. The repertoire was sequenced with immunoSEQ multiplex PCR; TCRdb's copy has only in-frame clones and lacks some. The sample has 90,000 to 150,000 clones, 77% seen once; the top ten hold around 3.5%. The sequenced sample consisted of PBMCs. The receptors originated from a human donor in good health.

The V gene is TRBV7-8, the J gene TRBJ2-7; D unclear. The V gene lost 5 bases and the J gene lost 4 bases, with 12 bases spanning the gap. The CDR3 consists of 13 residues. Germline CDR1 and CDR2: SGHVS and FQNEAQ. This CDR3 is CASSLTSVYEQYF. The DNA of the CDR3 is TGTGCCAGCAGCCTAACAAGCGTTTACGAGCAGTACTTC. Full variable domain (outside the CDR3, taken from reference TRBV7-8 and TRBJ2-7): GAGVSQSPRYKVAKRGQDVALRCDPISGHVSLFWYQQALGQGPEFLTYFQNEAQLDKSGLPSDRFFAERPEGSVSTLKIQRTQQEDSAVYLCASSLTSVYEQYFGPGTRLTVT.

This chain uses TRBV6-5 with TRBJ1-3, with D unclear. CDR3 length equals 13 residues. CDR1 is MNHEY and CDR2 is SVGAGI in the germline V gene. The V and J ends lost 6 bases and 4 bases respectively, with 10 bases between them. CDR3 amino acids: CASSLLQGNTIYF. The CDR3 bases are TGTGCCAGCAGCTTGCTACAGGGAAACACCATATATTTT.